A selection of T cell receptor beta chains follows, all from one sample in a study of Graves' ophthalmopathy and Graves' hyperthyroidism. TCRdb redid the calling of the multiplex PCR reads with MiXCR, one entry per CDR3 protein. The sample yields hundreds of thousands of distinct CDR3 sequences, about two fifths seen once. Sequenced: peripheral blood. These receptors were obtained from an adult man with Graves' ophthalmopathy. Both conserved end residues are part of each CDR3. D genes are given only for firm matches. For some rows the clone size is stated as once, few or many, or as a class when expanded; others skip it.

D gene	clone size	V gene	J gene	CDR3 DNA	CDR3 protein
.	few	TRBV7-9	TRBJ1-1	TGTGCCAGCAGCTTAGAGCCAGAGACTTTGGGGGCTTTCTTT	CASSLEPETLGAFF
TRBD1	many	TRBV24-1	TRBJ2-5	TGTGCCACCAGTGATGATGACAGGGGGGAGACCCAGTACTTC	CATSDDDRGETQYF
TRBD2	many	TRBV7-6	TRBJ2-7	TGTGCCAGCAGCTCCGGGACTAGCGGGAGGGGAAACTACGAGCAGTACTTC	CASSSGTSGRGNYEQYF
.	many	TRBV7-2	TRBJ1-5	TGTGCCAGCAGCTTAGGGACAGCTGGCAATCAGCCCCAGCATTTT	CASSLGTAGNQPQHF
TRBD2	.	TRBV4-1	TRBJ2-7	TGCGCCAGCAGCCAAGATCGGGGGACTAACTACGAGCAGTACTTC	CASSQDRGTNYEQYF
TRBD1	many	TRBV29-1	TRBJ1-1	TGCAGCGACAGGCAGGGGGGCACTGAAGCTTTCTTT	CSDRQGGTEAFF
TRBD1	.	TRBV5-4	TRBJ1-4	TGTGCCAGCAGCCCGGGACAGGGGGCTTTCAATGAAAAACTGTTTTTT	CASSPGQGAFNEKLFF
.	many	TRBV6-5	TRBJ1-2	TGTGCCAGCAGTGAAAATGACGGACCGAGTGGCTACACCTTC	CASSENDGPSGYTF
.	.	TRBV3-1	TRBJ2-7	TGTGCCAGCAGCCAAGATGGAATAAACTACGAGCAGTACTTC	CASSQDGINYEQYF
.	.	TRBV30	TRBJ1-6	TGTGCCTGGCGCCGGGGACTGAATTCACCCCTCCACTTT	CAWRRGLNSPLHF
TRBD1	many	TRBV2	TRBJ2-5	TGTGCCAGCAGTCCCGGACAGGGAATGGAGACCCAGTACTTC	CASSPGQGMETQYF
.	many	TRBV2	TRBJ1-5	TGTGCCAGCAGTGTTTGGGTTAAACCCCAGCATTTT	CASSVWVKPQHF
TRBD2	many	TRBV24-1	TRBJ2-7	TGTGCCACCAGGGGGACAGGACTAGCGGGCCCTCGTTGCGAGCAGTACTTC	CATRGTGLAGPRCEQYF
TRBD1	few	TRBV3-1	TRBJ1-2	TGTGCCAGCAGCCACCAGACAGGGTTACTCGGCTACACCTTC	CASSHQTGLLGYTF
TRBD1	.	TRBV9	TRBJ1-2	TGTGCCAGCAGCGAGACAGGGCAGACTTACTATGGCTACACCTTC	CASSETGQTYYGYTF
.	few	TRBV12-3/TRBV12-4	TRBJ1-1	TGTGCCAGCAGTTTAATGCACGTAAACACTGAAGCTTTCTTT	CASSLMHVNTEAFF
TRBD1	few	TRBV7-2	TRBJ1-3	TGTGCCAGCAGCCAGGGGACAGGGGACAGAAGGATATATTTT	CASSQGTGDRRIYF
.	.	TRBV29-1	TRBJ2-5	TGCAGCGTTGGAGGGGCAGGGACACAGACCCAGTACTTC	CSVGGAGTQTQYF
.	.	TRBV20-1	TRBJ1-5	TGCAGTGCTATCAGGTCCCAGCATTTT	CSAIRSQHF
.	few	TRBV7-9	TRBJ1-4	TGTGCCAGCAGCTTTGGAGGGGGTCGCCGTAATGAAAAACTGTTTTTT	CASSFGGGRRNEKLFF
TRBD1	.	TRBV19	TRBJ1-3	TGTGCCAGTAGTCACGGACAGGACGCGGACACCATATATTTT	CASSHGQDADTIYF
TRBD2	few	TRBV4-1	TRBJ2-7	TGCGCCAGCAGCCAAGACGAAACGGGAGGGCGAGAGCAGTACTTC	CASSQDETGGREQYF
.	many	TRBV12-3/TRBV12-4	TRBJ2-5	TGTGCCAGCAGCCTCAGCGGGTCGGGGACCCAGTACTTC	CASSLSGSGTQYF
TRBD2	.	TRBV7-8	TRBJ2-5	TGTGCCAGCAGCCAAGACGTTGCAACTAGCGGGAGGCGCGAGACCCAGTACTTC	CASSQDVATSGRRETQYF
.	many	TRBV20-1	TRBJ1-4	TGCAGTGCTCGACTAAGGGATGGTGAAAAACTGTTTTTT	CSARLRDGEKLFF